This TCR beta chain was sequenced during a study of cytomegalovirus exposure and HLA in healthy donors. Study observations and caveats: A later look showed TCR association rates differing by HLA locus, highest for DRB1 and lowest for HLA-C. Other equally common chains were less clonally expanded than HLA-associated TCR beta chains, a later analysis showed.

This CDR3 is 15 amino acids long. V was pared by 1 base and J by 7 bases, with 17 bases between. The germline gives CDR1 LNHNV, CDR2 YYDKDF (reference sequence). As concerns this clone: Its antigen is not known. This sample includes further DNA sequences coding for the same CDR3.

The PCR used 60 Vbeta and 13 Jbeta primers. Produced via immunoSEQ multiplex PCR; TCRdb's table is partial and in-frame only. The sample yields about 130,000 clones, approximately 85% seen once. The chain carries TRBV15 and TRBJ2-7; the D gene is possibly TRBD2 (6 bases). The specimen sequenced was PBMCs. The sequence was obtained from a boy aged 10-17 years in good health and CMV-seronegative. The CDR3, as DNA: TGTGCCACCAGCAGAGGGACGGGGGTTCTGGGTGAGCAGTACTTC. Its translation: CATSRGTGVLGEQYF.